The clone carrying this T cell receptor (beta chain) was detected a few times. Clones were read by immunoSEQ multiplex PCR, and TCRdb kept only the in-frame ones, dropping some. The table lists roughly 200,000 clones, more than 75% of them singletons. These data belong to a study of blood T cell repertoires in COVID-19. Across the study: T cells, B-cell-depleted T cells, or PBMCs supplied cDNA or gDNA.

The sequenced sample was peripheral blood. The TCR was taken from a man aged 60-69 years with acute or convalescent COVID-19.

CDR3 sequence: CASSLAQGLAVGYTF. In DNA, the CDR3 is TGTGCCAGCAGCTTGGCCCAGGGCCTCGCTGTAGGCTACACCTTC. This chain joins TRBV5-6 and TRBJ1-2, with D possibly being TRBD1 (5 bases). Trimming left V 0 bases short and J 8 bases short, with 17 bases between. The CDR3 is made up of 15 amino acids. Germline assignment: CDR1 SGHDT and CDR2 YYEEEE.